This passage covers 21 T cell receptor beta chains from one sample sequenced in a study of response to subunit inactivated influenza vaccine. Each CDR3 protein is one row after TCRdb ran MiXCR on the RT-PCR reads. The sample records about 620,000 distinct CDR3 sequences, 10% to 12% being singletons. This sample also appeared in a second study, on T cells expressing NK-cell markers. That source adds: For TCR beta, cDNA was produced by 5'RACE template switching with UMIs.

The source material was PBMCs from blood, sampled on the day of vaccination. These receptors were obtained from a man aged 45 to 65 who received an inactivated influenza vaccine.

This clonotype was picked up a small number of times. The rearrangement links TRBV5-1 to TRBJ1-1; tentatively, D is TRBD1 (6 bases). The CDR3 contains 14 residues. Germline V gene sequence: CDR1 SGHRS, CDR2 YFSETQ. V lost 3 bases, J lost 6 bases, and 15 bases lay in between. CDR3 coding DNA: TGCGCCAGCAGCTCCAGGGGAAATCATCCTGAAGCTTTCTTT. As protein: CASSSRGNHPEAFF. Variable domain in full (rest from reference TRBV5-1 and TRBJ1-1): KAGVTQTPRYLIKTRGQQVTLSCSPISGHRSVSWYQQTPGQGLQFLFEYFSETQRNKGNFPGRFSGRQFSNSRSEMNVSTLELGDSALYLCASSSRGNHPEAFFGQGTRLTVV.

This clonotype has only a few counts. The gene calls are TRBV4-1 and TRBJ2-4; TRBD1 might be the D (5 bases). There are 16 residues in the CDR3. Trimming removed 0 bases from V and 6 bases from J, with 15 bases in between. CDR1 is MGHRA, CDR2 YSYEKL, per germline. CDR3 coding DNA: TGCGCCAGCAGCCAAGAGTTCCCAGGACACGGAAACATTCAGTACTTC. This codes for CASSQEFPGHGNIQYF.

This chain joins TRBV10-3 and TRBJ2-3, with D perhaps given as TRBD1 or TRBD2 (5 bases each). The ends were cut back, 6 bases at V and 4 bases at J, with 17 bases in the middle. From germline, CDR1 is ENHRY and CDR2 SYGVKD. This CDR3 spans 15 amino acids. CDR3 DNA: TGTGCCATCAGGGGGCGGGCCGCTAGCCCAGATACGCAGTATTTT. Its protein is CAIRGRAASPDTQYF.

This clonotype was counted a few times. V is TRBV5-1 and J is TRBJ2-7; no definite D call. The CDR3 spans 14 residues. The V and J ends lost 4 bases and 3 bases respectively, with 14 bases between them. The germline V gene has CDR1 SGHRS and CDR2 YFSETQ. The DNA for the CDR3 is TGCGCCAGCAGCCACGAAGGCCATAACTACGAGCAGTACTTC. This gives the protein CASSHEGHNYEQYF.

The CDR3 region is CSAKGRSSTGELFF. In nucleotides, the CDR3 is TGCAGTGCTAAGGGGCGTAGTAGTACCGGGGAGCTGTTTTTT. The chain is built from TRBV20-1 and TRBJ2-2; tentative D call: TRBD1 (5 bases). Looked up from germline, CDR1 is DFQATT and CDR2 is SNEGSKA (reference sequence). Trimming took off 4 bases at V and 5 bases at J, with 14 bases between the two ends. The CDR3 is 14 residues long.

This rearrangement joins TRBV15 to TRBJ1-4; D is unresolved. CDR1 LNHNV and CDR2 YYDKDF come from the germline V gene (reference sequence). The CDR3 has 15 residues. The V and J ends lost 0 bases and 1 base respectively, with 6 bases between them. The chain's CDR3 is CATSRDVRTNEKLFF. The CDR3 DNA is TGTGCCACCAGCAGAGATGTGAGAACTAATGAAAAACTGTTTTTT.

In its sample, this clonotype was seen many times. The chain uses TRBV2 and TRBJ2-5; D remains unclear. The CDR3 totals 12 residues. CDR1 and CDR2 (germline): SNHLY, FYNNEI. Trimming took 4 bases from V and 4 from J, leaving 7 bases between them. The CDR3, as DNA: TGTGCCAGCAGTGTGGTGATAGAGACCCAGTACTTC. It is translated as CASSVVIETQYF.

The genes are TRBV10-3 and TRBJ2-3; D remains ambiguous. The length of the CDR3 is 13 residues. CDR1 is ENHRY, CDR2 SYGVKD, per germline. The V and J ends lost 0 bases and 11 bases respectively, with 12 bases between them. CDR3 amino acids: CAISESTGPGQYF. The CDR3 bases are TGTGCCATCAGTGAGTCGACGGGTCCAGGGCAGTATTTT.

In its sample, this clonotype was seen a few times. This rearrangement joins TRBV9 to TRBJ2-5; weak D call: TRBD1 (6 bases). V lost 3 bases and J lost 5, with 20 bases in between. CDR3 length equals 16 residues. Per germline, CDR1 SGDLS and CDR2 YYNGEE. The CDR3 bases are TGTGCCAGCAGCGAAACGGGACACCCCTGGAAGGAGACCCAGTACTTC. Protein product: CASSETGHPWKETQYF.

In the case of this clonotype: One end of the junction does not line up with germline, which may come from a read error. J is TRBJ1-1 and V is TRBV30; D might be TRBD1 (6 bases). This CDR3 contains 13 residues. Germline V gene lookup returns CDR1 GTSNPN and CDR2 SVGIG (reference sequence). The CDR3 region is CAGRGIGNTEAFF. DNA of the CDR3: TGTGCCGGGAGGGGGATCGGGAACACTGAAGCTTTCTTT.

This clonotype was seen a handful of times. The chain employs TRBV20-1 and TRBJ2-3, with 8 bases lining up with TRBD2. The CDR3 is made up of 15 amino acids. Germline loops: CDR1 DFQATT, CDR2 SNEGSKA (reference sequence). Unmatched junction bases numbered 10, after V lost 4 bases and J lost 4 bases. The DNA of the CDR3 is TGCAGTGCTACCATCAGCGGGAGTAAGGCAGATACGCAGTATTTT. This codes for CSATISGSKADTQYF.

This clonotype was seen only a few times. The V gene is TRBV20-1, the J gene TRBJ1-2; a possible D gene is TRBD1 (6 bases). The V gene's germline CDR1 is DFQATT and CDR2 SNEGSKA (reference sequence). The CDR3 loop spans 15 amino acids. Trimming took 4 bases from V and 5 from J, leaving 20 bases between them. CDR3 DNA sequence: TGCAGTGCTACAAACAGGGTCTCTAGCACTTATGGCTACACCTTC. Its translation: CSATNRVSSTYGYTF.

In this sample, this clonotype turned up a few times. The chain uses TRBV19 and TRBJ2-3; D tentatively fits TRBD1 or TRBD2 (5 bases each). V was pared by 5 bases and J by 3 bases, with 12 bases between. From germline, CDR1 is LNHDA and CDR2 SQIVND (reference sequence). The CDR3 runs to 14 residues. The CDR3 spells CASSLPGRTDTQYF. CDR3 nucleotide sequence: TGTGCCAGTAGTCTCCCGGGGCGGACAGATACGCAGTATTTT.

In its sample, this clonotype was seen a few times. CDR3 region: CASSNQGAREQYF. The CDR3, as DNA: TGTGCCAGTAGTAATCAGGGGGCGCGAGAGCAGTACTTC. The rearrangement uses TRBV19 and TRBJ2-7; 8 bases match TRBD1. The CDR3 contains 13 residues. CDR1 and CDR2 from the germline V gene are LNHDA and SQIVND (reference sequence). Trimming removed 4 bases from V and 7 bases from J; junction bases left unmatched: 6.

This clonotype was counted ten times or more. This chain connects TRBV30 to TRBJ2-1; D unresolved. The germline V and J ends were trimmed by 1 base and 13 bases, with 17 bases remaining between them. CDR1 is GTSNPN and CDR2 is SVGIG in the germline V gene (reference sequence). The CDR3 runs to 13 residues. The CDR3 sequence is CAWSGKGVLNQFF. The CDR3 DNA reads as TGTGCCTGGAGTGGTAAAGGTGTTCTGAACCAGTTCTTC.

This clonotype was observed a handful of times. DNA for the CDR3: TGCAGTGCTAGAGATAGGGGGTCAGAGACCCAGTACTTC. Translated, it gives CSARDRGSETQYF. This chain uses TRBV20-1 with TRBJ2-5; tentatively, D is TRBD1 (6 bases). From germline, CDR1 is DFQATT and CDR2 SNEGSKA (reference sequence). Trimming cost V 0 bases and J 4 bases, with 9 bases left between them. The CDR3 has 13 amino acids.

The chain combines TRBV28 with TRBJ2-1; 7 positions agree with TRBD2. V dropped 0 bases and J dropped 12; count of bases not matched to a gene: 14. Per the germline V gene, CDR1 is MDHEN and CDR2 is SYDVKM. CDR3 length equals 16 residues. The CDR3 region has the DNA TGTGCCAGCAGTTTATGGCGGGAGTTCATAATTCTAGGGCAGTTCTTC. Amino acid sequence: CASSLWREFIILGQFF.

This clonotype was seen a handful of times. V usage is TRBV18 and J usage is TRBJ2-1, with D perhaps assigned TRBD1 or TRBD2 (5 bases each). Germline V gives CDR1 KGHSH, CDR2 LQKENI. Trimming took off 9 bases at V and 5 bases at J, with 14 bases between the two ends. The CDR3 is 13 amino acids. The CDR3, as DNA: TGTGCCAGTAGTCCGGGGACCCACAATGAGCAGTTCTTC. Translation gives CASSPGTHNEQFF.

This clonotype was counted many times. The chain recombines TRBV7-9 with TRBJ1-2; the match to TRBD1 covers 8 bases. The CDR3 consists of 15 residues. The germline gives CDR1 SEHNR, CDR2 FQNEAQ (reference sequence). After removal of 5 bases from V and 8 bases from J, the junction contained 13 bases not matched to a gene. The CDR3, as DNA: TGTGCCAGCAGCCCCAGGGGGCGCGGGTCTTGGGGCTACACCTTC. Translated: CASSPRGRGSWGYTF.

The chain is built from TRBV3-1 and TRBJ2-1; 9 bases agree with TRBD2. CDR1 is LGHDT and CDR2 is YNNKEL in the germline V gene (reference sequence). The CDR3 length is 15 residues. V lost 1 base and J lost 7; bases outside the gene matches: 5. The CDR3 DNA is TGTGCCAGCAGCCAAGGCGGGGGGGGGTGGAATGAGCAGTTCTTC. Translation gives CASSQGGGGWNEQFF.

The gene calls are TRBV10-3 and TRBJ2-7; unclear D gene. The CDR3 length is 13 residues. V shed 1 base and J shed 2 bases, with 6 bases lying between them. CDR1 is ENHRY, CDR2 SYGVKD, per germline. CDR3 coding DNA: TGTGCCATCAGTGAGTACCGCACCTACGAGCAGTACTTC. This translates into CAISEYRTYEQYF.